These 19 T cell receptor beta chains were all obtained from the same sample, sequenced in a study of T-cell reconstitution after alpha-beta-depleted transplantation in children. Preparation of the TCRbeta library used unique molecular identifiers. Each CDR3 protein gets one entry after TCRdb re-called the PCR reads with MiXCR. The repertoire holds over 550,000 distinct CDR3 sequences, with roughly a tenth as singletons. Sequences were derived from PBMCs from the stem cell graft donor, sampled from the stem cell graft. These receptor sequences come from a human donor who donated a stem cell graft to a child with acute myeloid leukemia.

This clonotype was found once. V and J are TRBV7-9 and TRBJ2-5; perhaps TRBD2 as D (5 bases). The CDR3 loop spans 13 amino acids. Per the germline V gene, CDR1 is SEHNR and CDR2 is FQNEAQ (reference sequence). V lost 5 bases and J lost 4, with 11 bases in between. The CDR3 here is CASSPTTGETQYF. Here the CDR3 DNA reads TGTGCCAGCAGCCCGACTACGGGAGAGACCCAGTACTTC.

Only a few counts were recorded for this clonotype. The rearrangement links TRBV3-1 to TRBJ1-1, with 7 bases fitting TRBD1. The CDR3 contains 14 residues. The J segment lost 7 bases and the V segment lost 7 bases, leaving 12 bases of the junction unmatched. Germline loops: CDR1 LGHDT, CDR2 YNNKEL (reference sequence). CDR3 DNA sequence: TGTGCCAGCACCCCGGTCGGGACAGCAGTTGAAGCTTTCTTT. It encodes CASTPVGTAVEAFF.

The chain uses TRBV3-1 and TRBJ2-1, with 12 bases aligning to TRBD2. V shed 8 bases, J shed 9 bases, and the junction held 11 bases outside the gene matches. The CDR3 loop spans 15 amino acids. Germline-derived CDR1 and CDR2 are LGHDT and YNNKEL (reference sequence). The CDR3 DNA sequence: TGTGCCAGCCGTCCTAGCGGGAGGGGGTTAGGTGAGCAGTTCTTC. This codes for CASRPSGRGLGEQFF.

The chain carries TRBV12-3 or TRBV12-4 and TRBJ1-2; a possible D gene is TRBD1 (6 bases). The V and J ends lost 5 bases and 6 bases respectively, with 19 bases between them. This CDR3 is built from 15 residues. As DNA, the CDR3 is TGTGCCAGCAGTCCAAGCGGGCGGGGGGCGCATGGCTACACCTTC. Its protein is CASSPSGRGAHGYTF.

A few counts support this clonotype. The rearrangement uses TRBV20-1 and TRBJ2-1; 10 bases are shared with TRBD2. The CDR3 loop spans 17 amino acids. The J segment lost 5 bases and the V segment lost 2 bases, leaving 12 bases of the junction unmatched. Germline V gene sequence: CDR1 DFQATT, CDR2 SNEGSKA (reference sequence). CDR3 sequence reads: CSARRLAGAPRNNEQFF. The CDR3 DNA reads TGCAGTGCTAGAAGGCTAGCGGGAGCCCCTAGGAACAATGAGCAGTTCTTC.

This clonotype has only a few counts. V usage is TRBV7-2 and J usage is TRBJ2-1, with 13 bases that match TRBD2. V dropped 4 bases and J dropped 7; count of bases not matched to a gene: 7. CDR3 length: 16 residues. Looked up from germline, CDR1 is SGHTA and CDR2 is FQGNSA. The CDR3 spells CASSSTGLAGKNEQFF. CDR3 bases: TGTGCCAGCAGCTCAACGGGACTAGCGGGGAAAAATGAGCAGTTCTTC.

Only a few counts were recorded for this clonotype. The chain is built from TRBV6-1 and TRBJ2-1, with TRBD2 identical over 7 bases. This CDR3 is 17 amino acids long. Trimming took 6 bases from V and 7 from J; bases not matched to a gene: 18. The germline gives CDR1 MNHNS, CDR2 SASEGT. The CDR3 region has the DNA TGTGCCAGCAGGCCCCGGCCTGGTCTAGCGGCTTGGAATGAGCAGTTCTTC. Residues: CASRPRPGLAAWNEQFF.

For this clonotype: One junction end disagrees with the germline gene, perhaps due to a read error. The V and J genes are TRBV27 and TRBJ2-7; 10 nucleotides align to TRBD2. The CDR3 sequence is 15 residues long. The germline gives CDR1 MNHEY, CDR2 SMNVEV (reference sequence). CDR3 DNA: TGTGCCAGCAGCCGAGCGGGAGGGCCCTCCAACGAGCAGTACTTC. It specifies CASSRAGGPSNEQYF.

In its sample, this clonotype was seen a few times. In DNA, the CDR3 is TGCAGCGTAATTCGGGACAGGGACTACGAGCAGTACTTC. Amino acid sequence: CSVIRDRDYEQYF. This chain links TRBV29-1 with TRBJ2-7; 9 positions agree with TRBD1. After removal of 6 bases from V and 3 bases from J, the junction contained 6 bases not matched to a gene. CDR1 SQVTM and CDR2 ANQGSEA come from the germline V gene. The CDR3 contains 13 residues.

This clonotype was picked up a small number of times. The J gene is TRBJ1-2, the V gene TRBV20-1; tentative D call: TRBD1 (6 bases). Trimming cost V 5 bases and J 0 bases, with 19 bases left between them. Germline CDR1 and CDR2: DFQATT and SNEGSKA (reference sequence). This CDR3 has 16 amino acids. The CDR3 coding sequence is TGCAGTGCTGGGGGCCGGCTGTCGCGGTCTAACTATGGCTACACCTTC. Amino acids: CSAGGRLSRSNYGYTF.

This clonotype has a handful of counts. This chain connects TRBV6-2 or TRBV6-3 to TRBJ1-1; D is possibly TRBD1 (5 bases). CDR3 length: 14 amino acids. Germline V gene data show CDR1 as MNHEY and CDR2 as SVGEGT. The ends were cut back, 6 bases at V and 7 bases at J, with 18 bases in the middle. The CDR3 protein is CASRNSGDLGEAFF. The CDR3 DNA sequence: TGTGCCAGCAGAAATTCGGGGGATTTGGGTGAAGCTTTCTTT.

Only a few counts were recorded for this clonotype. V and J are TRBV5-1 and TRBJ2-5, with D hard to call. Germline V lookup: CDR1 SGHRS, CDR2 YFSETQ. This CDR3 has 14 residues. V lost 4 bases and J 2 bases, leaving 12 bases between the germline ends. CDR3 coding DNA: TGCGCCAGCAGCGTCTATTCGAGACAAGAGACCCAGTACTTC. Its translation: CASSVYSRQETQYF. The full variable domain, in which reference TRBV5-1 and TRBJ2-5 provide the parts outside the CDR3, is KAGVTQTPRYLIKTRGQQVTLSCSPISGHRSVSWYQQTPGQGLQFLFEYFSETQRNKGNFPGRFSGRQFSNSRSEMNVSTLELGDSALYLCASSVYSRQETQYFGPGTRLLVL.

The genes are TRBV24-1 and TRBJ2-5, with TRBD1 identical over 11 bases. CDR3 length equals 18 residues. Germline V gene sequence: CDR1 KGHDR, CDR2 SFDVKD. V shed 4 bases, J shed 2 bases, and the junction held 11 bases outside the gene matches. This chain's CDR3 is CATSDPTRDRGGQETQYF. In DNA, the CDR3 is TGTGCCACCAGTGACCCTACGAGGGACAGGGGGGGACAAGAGACCCAGTACTTC.

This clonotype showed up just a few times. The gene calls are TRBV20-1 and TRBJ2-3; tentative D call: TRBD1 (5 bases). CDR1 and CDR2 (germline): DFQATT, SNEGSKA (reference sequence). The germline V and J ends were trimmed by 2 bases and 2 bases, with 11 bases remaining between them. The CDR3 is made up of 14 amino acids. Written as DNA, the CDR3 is TGCAGTGCTAGAATGGCAGGGATCACAGATACGCAGTATTTT. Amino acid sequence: CSARMAGITDTQYF.

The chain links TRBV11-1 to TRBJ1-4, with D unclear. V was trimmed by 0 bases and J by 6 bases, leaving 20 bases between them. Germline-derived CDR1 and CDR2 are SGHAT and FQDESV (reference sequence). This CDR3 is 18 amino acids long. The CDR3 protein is CASSLAPGEGGRYEKLFF. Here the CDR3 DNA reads TGTGCCAGCAGCTTAGCGCCCGGGGAGGGAGGGCGTTATGAAAAACTGTTTTTT.

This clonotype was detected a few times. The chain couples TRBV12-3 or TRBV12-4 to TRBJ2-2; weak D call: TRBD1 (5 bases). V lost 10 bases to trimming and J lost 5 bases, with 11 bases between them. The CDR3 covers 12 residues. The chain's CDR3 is CATIRATGELFF. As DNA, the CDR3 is TGTGCCACCATCAGGGCTACCGGGGAGCTGTTTTTT.

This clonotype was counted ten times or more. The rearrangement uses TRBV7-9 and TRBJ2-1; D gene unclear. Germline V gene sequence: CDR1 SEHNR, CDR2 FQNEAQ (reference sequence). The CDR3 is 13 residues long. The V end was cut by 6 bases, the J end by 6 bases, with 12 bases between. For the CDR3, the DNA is TGTGCCAGCAGGCCGACACTGAGCAATGAGCAGTTCTTC. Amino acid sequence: CASRPTLSNEQFF. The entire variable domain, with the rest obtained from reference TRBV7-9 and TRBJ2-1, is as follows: DTGVSQNPRHKITKRGQNVTFRCDPISEHNRLYWYRQTLGQGPEFLTYFQNEAQLEKSRLLSDRFSAERPKGSFSTLEIQRTEQGDSAMYLCASRPTLSNEQFFGPGTRLTVL.

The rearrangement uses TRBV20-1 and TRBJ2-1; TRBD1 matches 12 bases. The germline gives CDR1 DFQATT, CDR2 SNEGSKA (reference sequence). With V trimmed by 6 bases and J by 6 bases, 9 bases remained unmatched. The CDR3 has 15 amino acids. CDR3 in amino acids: CSAAPGGQGANEQFF. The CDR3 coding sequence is TGCAGTGCCGCCCCGGGGGGACAGGGGGCCAATGAGCAGTTCTTC.

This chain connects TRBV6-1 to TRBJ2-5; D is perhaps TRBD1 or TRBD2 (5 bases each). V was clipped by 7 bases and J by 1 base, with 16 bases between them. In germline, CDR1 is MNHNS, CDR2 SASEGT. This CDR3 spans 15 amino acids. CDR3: CASTLGGTGQETQYF. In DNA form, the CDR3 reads TGTGCCAGCACCCTGGGTGGGACGGGCCAAGAGACCCAGTACTTC.